A selection of T cell receptor beta chains follows, all from one sample in a study of identical twins. TCRdb fed the 5' RACE reads into MiXCR, producing one record per CDR3 protein. The repertoire holds around 510,000 distinct CDR3 sequences, roughly 13% seen once, with approximately 0.98% in the top ten. The data also belong to a second study, concerning yellow fever vaccine responses in identical twins.

Sequencing used CD4+ T cells sorted from blood. The receptors here all came from a woman between 18 and 30 years old in good health. The CDR3 runs from the conserved cysteine through the conserved F or W. Fields, in order: clone size, D gene, V gene, J gene, CDR3 DNA, CDR3 protein. The D gene is left open where the match is weak. Rows may omit the clone size; those that give it use once, few, many or a size class.

>many|TRBD2|TRBV20-1|TRBJ2-3
TGCAGTGCTATAAAGCTAGCGGTGGACACAGATACGCAGTATTTT
CSAIKLAVDTDTQYF
>NA|TRBD2|TRBV5-1|TRBJ2-7
TGCGCCAGCAGCTTGATAGCGGGGTCCACCTACGAGCAGTACTTC
CASSLIAGSTYEQYF
>NA|NA|TRBV2|TRBJ2-7
TGTGCCAGCCTCAGAGACACCGTCTCCTACGAGCAGTACTTC
CASLRDTVSYEQYF
>NA|TRBD1|TRBV11-3|TRBJ2-5
TGTGCCAGCAGCTCGGGACAGGCGGGTCAAGAGACCCAGTACTTC
CASSSGQAGQETQYF
>many|NA|TRBV20-1|TRBJ2-7
TGCAGTGCTGAAAAGGGGGCTAGCGGTACCTACGAGCAGTACTTC
CSAEKGASGTYEQYF
>few|NA|TRBV20-1|TRBJ2-2
TGCAGTGCTAGGTCTAGACTTAACACCGGGGAGCTGTTTTTT
CSARSRLNTGELFF
>many|NA|TRBV20-1|TRBJ1-3
TGCAGTGCTAGCCCTGGAAACACCATATATTTT
CSASPGNTIYF
>few|TRBD2|TRBV20-1|TRBJ2-1
TGCAGTGCTAGAAGGAGCGGGAGGGCCGGGAATGAGCAGTTCTTC
CSARRSGRAGNEQFF
>few|NA|TRBV30|TRBJ2-3
TGTGCCTGGAGCAGCCGGGACGGCTACACAGATACGCAGTATTTT
CAWSSRDGYTDTQYF
>many|TRBD2|TRBV10-3|TRBJ2-1
TGTGCCATCAGTGAGTCGGGACTAGCGGGAGAGCAGTTCTTC
CAISESGLAGEQFF
>few|NA|TRBV3-1|TRBJ1-3
TGTGCCAGCAGCCAAGCAATAGGGAGCTCTGGAAACACCATATATTTT
CASSQAIGSSGNTIYF
>NA|NA|TRBV29-1|TRBJ2-7
TGCAGCGCCGAATCAGTACTATTCCTCTACGAGCAGTACTTC
CSAESVLFLYEQYF
>few|NA|TRBV19|TRBJ1-1
TGTGCCAGTAGTATAGGATCTTCGGGCACTGAAGCTTTCTTT
CASSIGSSGTEAFF
>few|NA|TRBV9|TRBJ2-1
TGTGCCAGCAGCGTAGCGGGGGTCCCCGCCAATGAGCAGTTCTTC
CASSVAGVPANEQFF
>NA|NA|TRBV4-2|TRBJ2-5
TGTGCCAGCAGCCAAGATCTACCCAGGGTGGAGACCCAGTACTTC
CASSQDLPRVETQYF
>NA|TRBD2|TRBV7-9|TRBJ2-7
TGTGCCAGCAGCTGGGGGACTAGCGGGAGTGACGAGCAGTACTTC
CASSWGTSGSDEQYF
>NA|NA|TRBV12-3/TRBV12-4|TRBJ2-7
TGTGCCAGCAGTTTAGTCCCGGACGCATCATACGAGCAGTACTTC
CASSLVPDASYEQYF
>NA|TRBD1|TRBV20-1|TRBJ2-5
TGCAGTGCTCAATCCCCGGGACAGCGCGAAGAGACCCAGTACTTC
CSAQSPGQREETQYF